The clone carrying this T cell receptor beta chain has more than one count but fewer than ten. Next came a second PCR, run for about 6 to 12 cycles, which used a sample-barcoded 5' primer along with a J-beta primer mix. A single record per CDR3 protein comes from TCRdb applying MiXCR to the 5' RACE reads. Among about 1,500,000 distinct CDR3 sequences listed, over 25% were seen once. This sample is part of a study of blood T cells in healthy people across ages. The V end was cut by 4 bases, the J end by 2 bases, with 11 bases between. Germline V gene lookup returns CDR1 SGHRS and CDR2 YFSETQ. The CDR3 covers 14 residues. Donors ranged from roughly 6 to 90 years old and were healthy Caucasians in Russia. Total RNA was extracted at no less than 5.5 micrograms per sample.

The sequencing sample was made of blood. V and J are TRBV5-1 and TRBJ2-3, with D tentatively TRBD2 (6 bases). This receptor was identified in a woman in her thirties in good health. The CDR3 loop is CASSRTTPTDTQYF. The CDR3 DNA is TGCGCCAGCAGCCGGACTACACCCACAGATACGCAGTATTTT.